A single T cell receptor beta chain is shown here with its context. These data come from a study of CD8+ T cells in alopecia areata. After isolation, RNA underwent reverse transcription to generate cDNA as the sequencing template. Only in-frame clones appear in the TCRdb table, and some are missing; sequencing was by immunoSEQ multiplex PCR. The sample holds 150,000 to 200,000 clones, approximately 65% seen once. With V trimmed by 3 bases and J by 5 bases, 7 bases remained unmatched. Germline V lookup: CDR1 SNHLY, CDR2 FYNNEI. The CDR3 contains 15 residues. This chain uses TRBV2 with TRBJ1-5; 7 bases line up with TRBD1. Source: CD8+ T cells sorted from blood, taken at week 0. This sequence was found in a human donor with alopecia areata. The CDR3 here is CASSDPGGNDQPQHF. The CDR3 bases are TGTGCCAGCAGTGACCCAGGGGGGAATGATCAGCCCCAGCATTTT.